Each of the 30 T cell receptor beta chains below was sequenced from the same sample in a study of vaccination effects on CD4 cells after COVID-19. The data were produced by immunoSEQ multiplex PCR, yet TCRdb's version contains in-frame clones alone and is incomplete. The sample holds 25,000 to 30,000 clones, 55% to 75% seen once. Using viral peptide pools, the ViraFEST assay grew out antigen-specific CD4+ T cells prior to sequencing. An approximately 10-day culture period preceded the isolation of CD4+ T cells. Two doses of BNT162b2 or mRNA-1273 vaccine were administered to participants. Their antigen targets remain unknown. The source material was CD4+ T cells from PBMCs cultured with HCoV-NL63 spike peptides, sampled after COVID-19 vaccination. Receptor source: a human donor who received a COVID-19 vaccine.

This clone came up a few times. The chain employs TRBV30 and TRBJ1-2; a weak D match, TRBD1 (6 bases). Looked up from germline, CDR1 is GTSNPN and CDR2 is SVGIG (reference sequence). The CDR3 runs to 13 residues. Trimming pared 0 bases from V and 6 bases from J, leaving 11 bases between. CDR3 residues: CAWSVQGFHGYTF. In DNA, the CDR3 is TGTGCCTGGAGTGTACAGGGATTCCATGGCTACACCTTC.

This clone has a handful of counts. This CDR3 reads CASAWITGLKEKLFF. The CDR3 bases are TGTGCCAGTGCCTGGATCACAGGGTTGAAAGAAAAACTGTTTTTT. The rearrangement links TRBV19 to TRBJ1-4; TRBD1 is a possible D gene (6 bases). This CDR3 is 15 amino acids long. Germline values: CDR1 LNHDA, CDR2 SQIVND (reference sequence). V lost 8 bases and J 8 bases, leaving 21 bases between the germline ends. The variable domain in full, with the rest retrieved from reference TRBV19 and TRBJ1-4, is DGGITQSPKYLFRKEGQNVTLSCEQNLNHDAMYWYRQDPGQGLRLIYYSQIVNDFQKGDIAEGYSVSREKKESFPLTVTSAQKNPTAFYLCASAWITGLKEKLFFGSGTQLSVL.

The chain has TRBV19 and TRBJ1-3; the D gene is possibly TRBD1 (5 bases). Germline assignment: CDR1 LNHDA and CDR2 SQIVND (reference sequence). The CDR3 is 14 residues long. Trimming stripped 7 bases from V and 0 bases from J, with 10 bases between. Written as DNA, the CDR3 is TGTGCCAGTAAGTTGGGACTCTCTGGAAACACCATATATTTT. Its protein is CASKLGLSGNTIYF.

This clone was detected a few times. The CDR3 region is CASSVGQGVTGELFF. The DNA for the CDR3 is TGTGCCAGCAGCGTGGGACAGGGAGTCACCGGGGAGCTGTTTTTT. The chain employs TRBV7-8 and TRBJ2-2, with 9 nucleotides matching TRBD1. V lost 5 bases, J lost 4 bases, and 5 bases stayed unmatched. This CDR3 region has 15 residues. Germline CDR1 is SGHVS and CDR2 is FQNEAQ.

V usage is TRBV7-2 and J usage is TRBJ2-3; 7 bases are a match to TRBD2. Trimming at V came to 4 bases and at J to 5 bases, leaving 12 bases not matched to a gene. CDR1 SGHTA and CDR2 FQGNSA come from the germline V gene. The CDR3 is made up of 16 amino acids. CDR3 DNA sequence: TGTGCCAGCAGCTCCTTAGCGGGCTTTGGGGGAGATACGCAGTATTTT. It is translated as CASSSLAGFGGDTQYF.

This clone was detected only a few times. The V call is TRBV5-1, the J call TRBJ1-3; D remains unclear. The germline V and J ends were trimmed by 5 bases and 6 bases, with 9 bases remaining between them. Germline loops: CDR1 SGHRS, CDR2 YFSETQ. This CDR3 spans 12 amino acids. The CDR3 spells CASRPDTNTIYF. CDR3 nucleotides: TGCGCCAGCAGACCCGATACAAACACCATATATTTT.

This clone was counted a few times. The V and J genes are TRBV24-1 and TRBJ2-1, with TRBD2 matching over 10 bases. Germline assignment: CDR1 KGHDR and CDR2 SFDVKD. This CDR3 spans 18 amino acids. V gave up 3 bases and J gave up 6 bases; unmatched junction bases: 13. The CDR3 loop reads CATSDAQPGLASGNEQFF. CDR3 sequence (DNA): TGTGCCACCAGTGATGCCCAACCGGGACTAGCGTCGGGCAATGAGCAGTTCTTC.

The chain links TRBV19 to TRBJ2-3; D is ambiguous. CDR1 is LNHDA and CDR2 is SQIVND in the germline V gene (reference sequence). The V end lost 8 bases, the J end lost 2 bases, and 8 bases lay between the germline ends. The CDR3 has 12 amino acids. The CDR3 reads CASSQNTDTQYF. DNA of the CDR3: TGTGCCAGTTCCCAGAACACAGATACGCAGTATTTT.

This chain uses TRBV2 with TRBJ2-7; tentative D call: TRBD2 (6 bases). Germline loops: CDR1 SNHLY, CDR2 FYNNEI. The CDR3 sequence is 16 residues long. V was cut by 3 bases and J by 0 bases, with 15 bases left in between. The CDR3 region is CASSETRTIRSYEQYF. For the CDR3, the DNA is TGTGCCAGCAGTGAGACGCGGACTATACGCTCCTACGAGCAGTACTTC.

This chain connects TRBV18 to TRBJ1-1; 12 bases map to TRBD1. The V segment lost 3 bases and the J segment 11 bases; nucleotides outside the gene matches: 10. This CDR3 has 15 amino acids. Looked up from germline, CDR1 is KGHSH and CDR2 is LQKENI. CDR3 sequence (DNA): TGTGCCAGCTCACCCCCCGGGACAGGGGGCTTAGTCGCTTTCTTT. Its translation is CASSPPGTGGLVAFF.

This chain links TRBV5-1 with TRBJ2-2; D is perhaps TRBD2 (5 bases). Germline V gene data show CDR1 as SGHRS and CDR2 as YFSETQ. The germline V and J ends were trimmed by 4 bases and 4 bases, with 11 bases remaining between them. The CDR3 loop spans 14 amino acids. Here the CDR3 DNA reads TGCGCCAGCAGCGGAAGGACTGGCACCGGGGAGCTGTTTTTT. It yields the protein CASSGRTGTGELFF.

CDR3 protein: CASSFGGRINTNTEAFF. The CDR3 region has the DNA TGTGCCAGCAGCTTCGGGGGGCGGATCAATACGAACACTGAAGCTTTCTTT. J is TRBJ1-1 and V is TRBV5-4; D might be TRBD1 (6 bases). V lost 2 bases and J 1 base, leaving 18 bases between the germline ends. Germline CDR1 and CDR2: SGHNT and YYREEE (reference sequence). The CDR3 has 17 amino acids.

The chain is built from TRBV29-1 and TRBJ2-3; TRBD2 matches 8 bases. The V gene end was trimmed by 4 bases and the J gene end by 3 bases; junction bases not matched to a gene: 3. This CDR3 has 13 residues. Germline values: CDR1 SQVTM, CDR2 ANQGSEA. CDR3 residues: CSVAGRATDTQYF. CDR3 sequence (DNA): TGCAGCGTTGCCGGGAGGGCTACAGATACGCAGTATTTT.

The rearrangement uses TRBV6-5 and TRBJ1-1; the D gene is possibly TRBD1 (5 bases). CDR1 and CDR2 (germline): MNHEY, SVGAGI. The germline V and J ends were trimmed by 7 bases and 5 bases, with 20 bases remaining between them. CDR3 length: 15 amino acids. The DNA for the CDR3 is TGTGCCAGCAACGCAGGGACGGCCGGGGGGACTGAAGCTTTCTTT. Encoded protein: CASNAGTAGGTEAFF.

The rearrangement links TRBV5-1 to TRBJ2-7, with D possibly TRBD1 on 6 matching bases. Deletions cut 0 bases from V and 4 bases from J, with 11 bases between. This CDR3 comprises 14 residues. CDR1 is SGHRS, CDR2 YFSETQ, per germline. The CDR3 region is CASSLGNRVYEQYF. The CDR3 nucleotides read TGCGCCAGCAGCTTGGGTAACAGGGTTTACGAGCAGTACTTC.

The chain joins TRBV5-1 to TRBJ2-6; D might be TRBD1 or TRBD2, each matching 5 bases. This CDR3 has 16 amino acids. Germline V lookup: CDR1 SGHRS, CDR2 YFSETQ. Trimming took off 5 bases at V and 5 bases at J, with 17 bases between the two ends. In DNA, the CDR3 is TGCGCCAGCAGTTCCCAGGGAGTACACAGGGCCAACGTCCTGACTTTC. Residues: CASSSQGVHRANVLTF.

The CDR3 DNA reads TGCAGCGTTCGGACTAGCGGGATCAGTGAGCAGTTCTTC. Translated: CSVRTSGISEQFF. V is TRBV29-1 and J is TRBJ2-1; 12 bases map to TRBD2. There are 13 residues in the CDR3. Trimming cost V 5 bases and J 9 bases; bases outside gene matches: 5. From germline, CDR1 is SQVTM and CDR2 ANQGSEA.

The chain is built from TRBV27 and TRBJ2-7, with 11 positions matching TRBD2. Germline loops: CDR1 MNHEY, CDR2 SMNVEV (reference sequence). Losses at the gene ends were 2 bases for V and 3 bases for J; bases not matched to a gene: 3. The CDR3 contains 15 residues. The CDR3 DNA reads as TGTGCCAGCAGTTTAACTAGCGGGGGACTCTACGAGCAGTACTTC. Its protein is CASSLTSGGLYEQYF.

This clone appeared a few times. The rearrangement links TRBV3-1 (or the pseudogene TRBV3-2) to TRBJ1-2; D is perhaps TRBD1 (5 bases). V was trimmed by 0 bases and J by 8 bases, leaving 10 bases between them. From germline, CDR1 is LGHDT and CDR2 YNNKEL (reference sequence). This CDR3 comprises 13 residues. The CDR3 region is CASSQDRGAGYTF. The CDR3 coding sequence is TGTGCCAGCAGCCAAGACCGTGGGGCCGGCTACACCTTC.

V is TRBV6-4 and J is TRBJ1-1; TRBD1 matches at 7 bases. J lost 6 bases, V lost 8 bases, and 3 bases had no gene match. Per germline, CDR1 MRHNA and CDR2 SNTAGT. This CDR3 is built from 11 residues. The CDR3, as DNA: TGTGCCAGCCGGGGACAGCCTGAAGCTTTCTTT. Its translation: CASRGQPEAFF.

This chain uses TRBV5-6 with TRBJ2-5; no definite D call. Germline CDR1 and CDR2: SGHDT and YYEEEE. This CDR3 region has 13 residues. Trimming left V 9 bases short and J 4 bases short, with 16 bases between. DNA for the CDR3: TGTGCCACTCACGGGCAGGTGGGAGAGACCCAGTACTTC. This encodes CATHGQVGETQYF.

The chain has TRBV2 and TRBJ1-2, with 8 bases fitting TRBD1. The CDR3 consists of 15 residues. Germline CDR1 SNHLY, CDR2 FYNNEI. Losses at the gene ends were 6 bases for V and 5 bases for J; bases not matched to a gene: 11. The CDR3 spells CASSNQPGQVYGYTF. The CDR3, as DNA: TGTGCCAGCAGCAATCAACCGGGACAGGTTTATGGCTACACCTTC.

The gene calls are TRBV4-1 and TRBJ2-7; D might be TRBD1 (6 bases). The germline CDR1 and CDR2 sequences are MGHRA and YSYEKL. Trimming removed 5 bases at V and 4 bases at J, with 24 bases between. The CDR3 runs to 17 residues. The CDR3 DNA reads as TGCGCCAGCAGCAATAAACCGTCGGCAGGGGCGGTATACGAGCAGTACTTC. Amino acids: CASSNKPSAGAVYEQYF.

This CDR3 is CASIPTSGRASEQYF. CDR3 DNA sequence: TGTGCCAGCATTCCGACTAGCGGGAGGGCCTCCGAGCAGTACTTC. The chain carries TRBV28 and TRBJ2-7, with 14 bases matching TRBD2. The CDR3 runs to 15 residues. The trim removed 7 bases at V and 6 bases at J, leaving 8 bases unmatched. The germline V gene encodes CDR1 MDHEN and CDR2 SYDVKM.

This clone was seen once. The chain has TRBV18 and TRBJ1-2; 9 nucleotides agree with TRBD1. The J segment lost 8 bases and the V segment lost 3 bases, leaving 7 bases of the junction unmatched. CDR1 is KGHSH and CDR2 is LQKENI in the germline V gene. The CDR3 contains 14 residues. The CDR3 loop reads CASSPQTGGEGYTF. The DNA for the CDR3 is TGTGCCAGCTCACCGCAAACAGGGGGCGAAGGCTACACCTTC. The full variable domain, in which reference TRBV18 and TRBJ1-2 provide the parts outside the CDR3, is NAGVMQNPRHLVRRRGQEARLRCSPMKGHSHVYWYRQLPEEGLKFMVYLQKENIIDESGMPKERFSAEFPKEGPSILRIQQVVRGDSAAYFCASSPQTGGEGYTFGSGTRLTVV.

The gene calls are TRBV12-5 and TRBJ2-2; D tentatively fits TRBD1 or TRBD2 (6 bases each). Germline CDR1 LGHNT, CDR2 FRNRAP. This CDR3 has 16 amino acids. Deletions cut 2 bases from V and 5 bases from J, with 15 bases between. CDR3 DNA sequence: TGTGCTAGTGGTTTGCGGTCGGGGGCTGAGACCGGGGAGCTGTTTTTT. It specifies CASGLRSGAETGELFF.

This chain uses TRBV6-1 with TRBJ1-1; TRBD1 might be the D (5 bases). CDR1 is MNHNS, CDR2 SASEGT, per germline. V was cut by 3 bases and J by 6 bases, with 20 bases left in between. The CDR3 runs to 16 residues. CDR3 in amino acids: CASSDGGVRTRAEAFF. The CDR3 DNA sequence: TGTGCCAGCAGTGATGGGGGGGTGAGGACGAGGGCTGAAGCTTTCTTT.

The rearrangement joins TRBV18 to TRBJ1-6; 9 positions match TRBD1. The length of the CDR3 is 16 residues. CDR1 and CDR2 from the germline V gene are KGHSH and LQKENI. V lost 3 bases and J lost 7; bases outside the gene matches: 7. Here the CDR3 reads CASSPGDRGGNSPLHF. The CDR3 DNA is TGTGCCAGCTCACCGGGAGACAGGGGGGGCAATTCACCCCTCCACTTT.

This CDR3 reads CASSIVGPGNTIYF. CDR3 coding DNA: TGTGCCAGTAGTATCGTGGGTCCTGGAAACACCATATATTTT. The J gene is TRBJ1-3, the V gene TRBV19; D ambiguous. Germline V gene sequence: CDR1 LNHDA, CDR2 SQIVND (reference sequence). Trimming left V 3 bases short and J 2 bases short, with 8 bases between. The CDR3 loop spans 14 amino acids.

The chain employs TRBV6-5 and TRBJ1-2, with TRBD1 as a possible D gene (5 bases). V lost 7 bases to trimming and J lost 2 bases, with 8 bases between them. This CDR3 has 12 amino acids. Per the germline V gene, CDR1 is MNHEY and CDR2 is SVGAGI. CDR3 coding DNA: TGTGCCAGCATGGGGCTGAACTATGGCTACACCTTC. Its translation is CASMGLNYGYTF.